This TCR beta chain was retrieved from a study of memory CD4+ T cells and cytomegalovirus serostatus. Looking at the study overall: Of the healthy Belgian adults, several were CMV seropositive and 20 to 30 seronegative.

The sort gate was single viable CD3+CD4+CD8-CD45RO+ cells for memory CD4+ T cells. The CDR3 loop spans 15 amino acids. Per germline, CDR1 LNHNV and CDR2 YYDKDF (reference sequence). Trimming removed 5 bases from V and 5 bases from J; junction bases left unmatched: 6. Sequenced by immunoSEQ multiplex PCR; TCRdb stores in-frame clones only, minus some. The sample holds approximately 61,000 clones; less than 85% are singletons and the top ten take approximately 0.53%. V gene TRBV15 combines with J gene TRBJ2-3, with 11 positions matching TRBD1. This TCR came from an adult in good health and CMV-seronegative. Some clones in this sample may be carry-over from other donors' samples. The sample consisted of memory CD4+ T cells from blood. The CDR3 sequence: CATSVRTGGLDTQYF. The DNA for the CDR3 is TGTGCCACCAGCGTAAGGACAGGGGGCCTAGATACGCAGTATTTT.